Following are 23 T cell receptor beta chains from one sample sequenced in a study of T cell responses to AZD1222 COVID-19 vaccine. Generated by immunoSEQ multiplex PCR, the TCRdb table keeps only in-frame clones and is missing some. This table holds roughly 100,000 clones, nearly 95% found once. Sequenced here: peripheral blood, sampled on day 0 of AZD1222 vaccination. Source of these receptors: an adult in good health.

This clone was recorded once. This chain uses TRBV5-1 with TRBJ2-2; D is uncertain. V was cut by 0 bases and J by 3 bases, with 3 bases left in between. The CDR3 loop spans 13 amino acids. Germline CDR1 and CDR2: SGHRS and YFSETQ. CDR3 nucleotide sequence: TGCGCCAGCAGCTTGGAGTACACCGGGGAGCTGTTTTTT. Amino acids: CASSLEYTGELFF.

The chain joins TRBV11-3 to TRBJ2-1; 7 positions match TRBD2. The CDR3 contains 13 residues. CDR1 SGHNT and CDR2 YENEEA come from the germline V gene. Germline trimming cut 2 bases from V and 7 bases from J; bases unmatched to any gene: 2. The CDR3 bases are TGTGCCAGCAGCTTACTACTAGCGAATGAGCAGTTCTTC. It yields the protein CASSLLLANEQFF.

V gene TRBV11-3 combines with J gene TRBJ2-1; 7 bases are a match to TRBD2. The CDR3 is 15 residues long. With 5 bases clipped from V and 5 bases from J, the junction kept 9 bases outside the gene matches. Germline CDR1 is SGHNT and CDR2 is YENEEA. The CDR3 loop is CASSLWGEGNNEQFF. The CDR3 nucleotides read TGTGCCAGCAGCCTGTGGGGGGAGGGAAACAATGAGCAGTTCTTC.

In nucleotides, the CDR3 is TGTGCCAGCAGGTACCAAGAAGAGACCCAGTACTTC. Residues: CASRYQEETQYF. This chain links TRBV2 with TRBJ2-5; D is unresolved. V lost 6 bases and J lost 3, with 8 bases in between. Germline V gene lookup returns CDR1 SNHLY and CDR2 FYNNEI. CDR3 length: 12 residues.

J is TRBJ2-5 and V is TRBV24-1, with 7 bases lining up with TRBD1. The CDR3 loop spans 16 amino acids. Germline loops: CDR1 KGHDR, CDR2 SFDVKD. J gave up 4 bases and V 0 bases, and 7 bases lay outside the gene matches. CDR3 DNA sequence: TGTGCCACCAGTGATTTGCGGGCAGGGGGAGCAGAGACCCAGTACTTC. Amino acid sequence: CATSDLRAGGAETQYF.

The J gene is TRBJ2-1, the V gene TRBV12-3 or TRBV12-4; the D gene is possibly TRBD2 (5 bases). Trimming took 7 bases from V and 8 from J, leaving 15 bases between them. The CDR3 runs to 13 residues. In DNA, the CDR3 is TGTGCCAGCAAACTGGACTCGAGCGATGAGCAGTTCTTC. Residues: CASKLDSSDEQFF.

The V call is TRBV15, the J call TRBJ2-7, with D maybe TRBD1 (5 bases). Germline values: CDR1 LNHNV, CDR2 YYDKDF (reference sequence). V gave up 4 bases and J gave up 0 bases, with 19 bases separating them. The CDR3 runs 17 residues. In nucleotides, the CDR3 is TGTGCCACCAGCACAGAAGGGGCGCGTAGGAGCTCCTACGAGCAGTACTTC. This translates into CATSTEGARRSSYEQYF.

V and J are TRBV29-1 and TRBJ2-3; 8 bases are shared with TRBD2. This CDR3 is 13 amino acids long. CDR1 is SQVTM, CDR2 ANQGSEA, per germline. Trimming removed 6 bases from V and 4 bases from J; junction bases left unmatched: 6. CDR3 bases: TGCAGCGTCCAGCGGGAGTTGTCAGATACGCAGTATTTT. Translated: CSVQRELSDTQYF.

This sequence joins TRBV7-2 and TRBJ1-1; D call uncertain. The CDR3 sequence is 17 residues long. Per the germline V gene, CDR1 is SGHTA and CDR2 is FQGNSA. V was trimmed by 3 bases and J by 1 base, leaving 18 bases between them. As DNA, the CDR3 is TGTGCCAGCAGCTTGTACTCTTCCACAAAGGGGAACACTGAAGCTTTCTTT. Its translation is CASSLYSSTKGNTEAFF.

The chain joins TRBV27 to TRBJ1-4, with D possibly TRBD1 on 5 matching bases. Germline lookup yields CDR1 MNHEY and CDR2 SMNVEV (reference sequence). Trimming took off 6 bases at V and 4 bases at J, with 15 bases between the two ends. The CDR3 contains 15 residues. CDR3 DNA: TGTGCCAGCAGCCGACTCGGGGCTTTTAATGAAAAACTGTTTTTT. Amino acid sequence: CASSRLGAFNEKLFF.

The chain carries TRBV6-1 and TRBJ2-7; TRBD1 agrees at 9 bases. Germline-derived CDR1 and CDR2 are MNHNS and SASEGT. The V segment lost 3 bases and the J segment 2 bases; nucleotides outside the gene matches: 5. The CDR3 extends over 15 amino acids. In DNA, the CDR3 is TGTGCCAGCAGTGATAGGACAGGGGCGACCTACGAGCAGTACTTC. Protein sequence: CASSDRTGATYEQYF.

In this sample, this clone turned up once. The genes are TRBV30 and TRBJ2-7, with 9 nucleotides matching TRBD1. After removal of 6 bases from V and 5 bases from J, the junction contained 11 bases not matched to a gene. The CDR3 consists of 14 residues. The germline gives CDR1 GTSNPN, CDR2 SVGIG (reference sequence). The CDR3 DNA follows: TGTGCCTGTTCGATCCGGGACAGGGTCCACGAGCAGTACTTC. Translated: CACSIRDRVHEQYF.

This chain joins TRBV13 and TRBJ2-3, with 12 bases identical to TRBD2. The CDR3 length is 20 residues. Germline assignment: CDR1 PRHDT and CDR2 FYEKMQ (reference sequence). V lost 5 bases, J lost 2 bases, and 17 bases stayed unmatched. CDR3 in DNA: TGTGCCAGCAGCACACTTACCCTCAAACTAGCGGGGGGATCCACAGATACGCAGTATTTT. Amino acid sequence: CASSTLTLKLAGGSTDTQYF. Based on the CDR3 plus reference TRBV13 and TRBJ2-3, the full variable domain is AAGVIQSPRHLIKEKRETATLKCYPIPRHDTVYWYQQGPGQDPQFLISFYEKMQSDKGSIPDRFSAQQFSDYHSELNMSSLELGDSALYFCASSTLTLKLAGGSTDTQYFGPGTRLTVL.

This clone was observed a few times. The chain couples TRBV7-8 to TRBJ2-7, with D perhaps TRBD2 (5 bases). Trimming left V 2 bases short and J 3 bases short, with 8 bases between. The CDR3 loop spans 13 amino acids. Germline V gives CDR1 SGHVS, CDR2 FQNEAQ. CDR3 nucleotides: TGTGCCAGCAGCTTACCTGGGAGCTACGAGCAGTACTTC. This sequence encodes CASSLPGSYEQYF.

The chain combines TRBV15 with TRBJ2-1; tentatively, D is TRBD1 (5 bases). The CDR3 length is 18 residues. Germline V gene data show CDR1 as LNHNV and CDR2 as YYDKDF (reference sequence). Trimming stripped 0 bases from V and 0 bases from J, with 15 bases between. CDR3 in amino acids: CATSRDYPGDSSYNEQFF. CDR3 nucleotides: TGTGCCACCAGCAGAGATTACCCAGGCGACAGCTCCTACAATGAGCAGTTCTTC.

CDR3 sequence: CASSPSLIRTNTEAFF. The CDR3 nucleotides are TGCGCCAGCAGCCCGAGCCTGATACGGACGAACACTGAAGCTTTCTTT. V usage is TRBV4-1 and J usage is TRBJ1-1; no clear D. Looked up from germline, CDR1 is MGHRA and CDR2 is YSYEKL. CDR3 length: 16 residues. V was shortened by 4 bases and J by 1 base, with 16 bases between the two germline ends.

This clone came up once. The chain recombines TRBV15 with TRBJ2-7, with D unclear. The length of the CDR3 is 15 residues. V was shortened by 0 bases and J by 0 bases, with 9 bases between the two germline ends. In germline, CDR1 is LNHNV, CDR2 YYDKDF (reference sequence). Here the CDR3 reads CATSRDRPLSYEQYF. In DNA form, the CDR3 reads TGTGCCACCAGCAGAGATCGACCCCTCTCCTACGAGCAGTACTTC.

The rearrangement uses TRBV9 and TRBJ2-7; the D is unclear. Trimming stripped 4 bases from V and 5 bases from J, with 13 bases between. Germline loops: CDR1 SGDLS, CDR2 YYNGEE. The CDR3 is 13 residues long. This CDR3 is CASSPLLGDEQYF. The CDR3 DNA reads TGTGCCAGCAGCCCGCTGTTGGGTGACGAGCAGTACTTC.

The rearrangement uses TRBV28 and TRBJ2-7; 8 bases agree with TRBD2. CDR1 and CDR2 from the germline V gene are MDHEN and SYDVKM. The CDR3 consists of 14 residues. The junction had 8 bases not matched to a gene; V was cut back by 6 bases and J by 4 bases. CDR3 in amino acids: CASRPGGGRYEQYF. The DNA of the CDR3 is TGTGCCAGCAGACCCGGGGGGGGTAGGTACGAGCAGTACTTC.

The gene calls are TRBV7-2 and TRBJ2-3; the D gene is possibly TRBD2 (6 bases). The CDR3 loop spans 14 amino acids. Germline CDR1 is SGHTA and CDR2 is FQGNSA. Trimming took 4 bases from V and 2 from J, leaving 10 bases between them. CDR3 sequence: CASSSGLDTDTQYF. The CDR3 coding sequence is TGTGCCAGCAGCTCGGGACTTGACACAGATACGCAGTATTTT.

The chain employs TRBV19 and TRBJ1-1; the D gene is possibly TRBD1 (5 bases). CDR1 and CDR2 from the germline V gene are LNHDA and SQIVND (reference sequence). V was shortened by 1 base and J by 1 base, with 7 bases between the two germline ends. The CDR3 is 14 amino acids. Written as DNA, the CDR3 is TGTGCCAGTAGTATAGGGGGGGGGAACACTGAAGCTTTCTTT. It specifies CASSIGGGNTEAFF. Full variable domain (remainder filled in from reference TRBV19 and TRBJ1-1): DGGITQSPKYLFRKEGQNVTLSCEQNLNHDAMYWYRQDPGQGLRLIYYSQIVNDFQKGDIAEGYSVSREKKESFPLTVTSAQKNPTAFYLCASSIGGGNTEAFFGQGTRLTVV.

V is TRBV5-1 and J is TRBJ2-7; D is undetermined. CDR1 and CDR2 (germline): SGHRS, YFSETQ. V was cut by 5 bases and J by 0 bases, with 12 bases left in between. The CDR3 sequence is 14 residues long. In DNA form, the CDR3 reads TGCGCCAGCAGAGTTGACACGGCCTCCTACGAGCAGTACTTC. Translated, it gives CASRVDTASYEQYF. The full variable domain, in which reference TRBV5-1 and TRBJ2-7 provide the parts outside the CDR3, is KAGVTQTPRYLIKTRGQQVTLSCSPISGHRSVSWYQQTPGQGLQFLFEYFSETQRNKGNFPGRFSGRQFSNSRSEMNVSTLELGDSALYLCASRVDTASYEQYFGPGTRLTVT.

V and J are TRBV2 and TRBJ2-1, with D possibly being TRBD1 (6 bases). CDR1 is SNHLY, CDR2 FYNNEI, per germline. The V and J ends lost 6 bases and 0 bases respectively, with 12 bases between them. There are 15 residues in the CDR3. The CDR3 nucleotides are TGTGCCAGCAGCAAGGACAGTTACTCCTACAATGAGCAGTTCTTC. This encodes CASSKDSYSYNEQFF.